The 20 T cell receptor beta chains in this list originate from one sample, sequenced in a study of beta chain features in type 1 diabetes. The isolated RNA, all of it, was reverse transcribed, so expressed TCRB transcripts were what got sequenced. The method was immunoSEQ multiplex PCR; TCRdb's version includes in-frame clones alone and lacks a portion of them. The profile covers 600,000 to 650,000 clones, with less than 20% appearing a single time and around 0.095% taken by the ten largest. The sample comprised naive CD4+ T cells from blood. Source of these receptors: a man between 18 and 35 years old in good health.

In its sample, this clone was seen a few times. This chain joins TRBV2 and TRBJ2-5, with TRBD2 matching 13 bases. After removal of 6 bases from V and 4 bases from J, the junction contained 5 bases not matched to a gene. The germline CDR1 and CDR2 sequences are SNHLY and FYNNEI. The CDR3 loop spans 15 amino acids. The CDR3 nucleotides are TGTGCCAGCAGCCTGAGGACTAGCGGGGGAGAGACCCAGTACTTC. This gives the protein CASSLRTSGGETQYF.

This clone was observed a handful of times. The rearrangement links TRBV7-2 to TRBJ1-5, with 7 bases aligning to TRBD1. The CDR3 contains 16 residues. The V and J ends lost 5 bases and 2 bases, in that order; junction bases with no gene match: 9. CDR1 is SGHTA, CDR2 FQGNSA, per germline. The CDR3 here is CASSPATGTGNQPQHF. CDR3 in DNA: TGTGCCAGCAGCCCTGCGACAGGGACGGGCAATCAGCCCCAGCATTTT.

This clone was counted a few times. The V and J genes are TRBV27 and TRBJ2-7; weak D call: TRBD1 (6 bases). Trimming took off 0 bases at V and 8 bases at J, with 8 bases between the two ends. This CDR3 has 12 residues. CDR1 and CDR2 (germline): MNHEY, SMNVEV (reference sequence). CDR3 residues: CASSLSQGQQYF. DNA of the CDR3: TGTGCCAGCAGTTTATCGCAGGGGCAGCAGTACTTC.

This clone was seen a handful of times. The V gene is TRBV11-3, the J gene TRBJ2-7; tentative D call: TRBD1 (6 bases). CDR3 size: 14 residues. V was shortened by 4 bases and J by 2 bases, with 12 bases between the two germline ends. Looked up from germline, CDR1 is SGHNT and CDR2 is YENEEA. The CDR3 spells CASSYRDTPYEQYF. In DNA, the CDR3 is TGTGCCAGCAGCTACCGGGACACCCCCTACGAGCAGTACTTC.

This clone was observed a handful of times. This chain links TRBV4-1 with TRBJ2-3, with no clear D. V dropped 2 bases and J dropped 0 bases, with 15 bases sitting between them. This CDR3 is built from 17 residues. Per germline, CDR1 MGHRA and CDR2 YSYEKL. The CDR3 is CASSQQYLDTSTDTQYF. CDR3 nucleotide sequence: TGCGCCAGCAGCCAACAGTACTTGGATACTAGCACAGATACGCAGTATTTT.

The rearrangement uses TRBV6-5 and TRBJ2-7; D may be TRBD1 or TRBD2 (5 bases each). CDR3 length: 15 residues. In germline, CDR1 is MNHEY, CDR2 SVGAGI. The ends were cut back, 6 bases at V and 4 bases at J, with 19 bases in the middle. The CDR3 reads CASSPEGKAAYEQYF. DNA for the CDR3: TGTGCCAGCAGCCCCGAGGGGAAGGCTGCATACGAGCAGTACTTC.

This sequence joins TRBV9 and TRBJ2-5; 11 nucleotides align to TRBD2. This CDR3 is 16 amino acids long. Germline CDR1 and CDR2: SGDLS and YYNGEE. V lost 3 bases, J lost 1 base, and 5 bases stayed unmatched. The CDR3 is CASSDGLAGRQETQYF. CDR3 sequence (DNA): TGTGCCAGCAGCGATGGACTAGCGGGCCGCCAAGAGACCCAGTACTTC.

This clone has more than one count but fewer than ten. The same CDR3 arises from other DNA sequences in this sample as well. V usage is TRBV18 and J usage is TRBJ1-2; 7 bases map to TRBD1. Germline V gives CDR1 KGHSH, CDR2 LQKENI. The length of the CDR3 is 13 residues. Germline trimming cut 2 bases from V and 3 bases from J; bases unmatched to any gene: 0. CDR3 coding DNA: TGTGCCAGCTCACCAGGGACAGACTATGGCTACACCTTC. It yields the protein CASSPGTDYGYTF. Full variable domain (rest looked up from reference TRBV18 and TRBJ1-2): NAGVMQNPRHLVRRRGQEARLRCSPMKGHSHVYWYRQLPEEGLKFMVYLQKENIIDESGMPKERFSAEFPKEGPSILRIQQVVRGDSAAYFCASSPGTDYGYTFGSGTRLTVV.

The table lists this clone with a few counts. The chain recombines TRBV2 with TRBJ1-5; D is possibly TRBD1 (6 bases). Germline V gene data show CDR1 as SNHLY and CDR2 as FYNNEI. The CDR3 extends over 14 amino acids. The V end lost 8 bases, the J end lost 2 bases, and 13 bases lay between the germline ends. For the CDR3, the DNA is TGTGCCAGCGGGAGGGCAGGGGGCAATCAGCCCCAGCATTTT. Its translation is CASGRAGGNQPQHF.

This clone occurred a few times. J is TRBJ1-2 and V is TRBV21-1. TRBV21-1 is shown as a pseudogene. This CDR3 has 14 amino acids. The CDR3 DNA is TGTGCCAGCAGCACCACGCGGGACAACTATGGCTACACCTTC. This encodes CASSTTRDNYGYTF.

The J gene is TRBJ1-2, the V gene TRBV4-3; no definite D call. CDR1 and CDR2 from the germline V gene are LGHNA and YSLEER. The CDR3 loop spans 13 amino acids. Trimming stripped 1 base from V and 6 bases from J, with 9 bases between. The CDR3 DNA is TGCGCCAGCAGCCAAGTGACCGGGAATGGCTACACCTTC. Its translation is CASSQVTGNGYTF.

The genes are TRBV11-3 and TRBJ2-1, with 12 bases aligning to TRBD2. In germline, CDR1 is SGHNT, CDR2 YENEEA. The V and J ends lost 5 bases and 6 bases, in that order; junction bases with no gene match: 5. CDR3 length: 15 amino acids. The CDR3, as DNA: TGTGCCAGCAGCGCTAGCGGGAGGGCCCCCAATGAGCAGTTCTTC. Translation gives CASSASGRAPNEQFF.

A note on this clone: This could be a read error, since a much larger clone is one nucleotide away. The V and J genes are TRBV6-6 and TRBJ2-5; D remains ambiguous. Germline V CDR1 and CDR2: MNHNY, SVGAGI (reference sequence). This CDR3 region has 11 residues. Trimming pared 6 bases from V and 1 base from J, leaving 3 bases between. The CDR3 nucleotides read TGTGCCAGCAGATTCCAAGAGACCCAGTACTTC. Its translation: CASRFQETQYF.

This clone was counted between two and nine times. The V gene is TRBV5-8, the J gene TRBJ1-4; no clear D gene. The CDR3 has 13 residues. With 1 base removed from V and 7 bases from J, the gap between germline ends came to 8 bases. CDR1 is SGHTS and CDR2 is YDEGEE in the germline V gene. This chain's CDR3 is CASSLLWGEKLFF. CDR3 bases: TGTGCCAGCAGCTTGTTATGGGGTGAAAAACTGTTTTTT.

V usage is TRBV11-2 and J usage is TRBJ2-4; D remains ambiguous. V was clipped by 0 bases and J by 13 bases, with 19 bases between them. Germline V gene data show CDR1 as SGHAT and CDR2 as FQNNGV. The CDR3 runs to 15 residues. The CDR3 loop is CASSLDPGSGSWQYF. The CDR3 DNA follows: TGTGCCAGCAGCTTAGATCCGGGTTCGGGCTCGTGGCAGTACTTC.

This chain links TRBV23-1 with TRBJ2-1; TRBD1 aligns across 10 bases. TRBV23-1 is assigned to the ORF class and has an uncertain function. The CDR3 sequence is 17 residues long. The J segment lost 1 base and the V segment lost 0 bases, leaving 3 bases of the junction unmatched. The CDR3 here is CASSQSGTGESYNEQFF. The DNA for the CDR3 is TGCGCCAGCAGTCAATCTGGGACAGGGGAATCCTACAATGAGCAGTTCTTC.

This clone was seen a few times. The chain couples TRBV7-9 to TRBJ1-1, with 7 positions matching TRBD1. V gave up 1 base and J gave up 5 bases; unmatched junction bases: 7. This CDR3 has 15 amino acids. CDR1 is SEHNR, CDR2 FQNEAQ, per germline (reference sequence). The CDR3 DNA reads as TGTGCCAGCAGCTTAGGCGACAGGGAATATACTGAAGCTTTCTTT. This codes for CASSLGDREYTEAFF.

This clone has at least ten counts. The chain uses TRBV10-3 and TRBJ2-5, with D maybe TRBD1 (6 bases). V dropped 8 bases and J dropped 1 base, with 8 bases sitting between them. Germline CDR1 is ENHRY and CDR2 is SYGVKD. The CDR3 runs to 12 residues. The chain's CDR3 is CAIGQSQETQYF. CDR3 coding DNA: TGTGCCATCGGACAGTCCCAAGAGACCCAGTACTTC.

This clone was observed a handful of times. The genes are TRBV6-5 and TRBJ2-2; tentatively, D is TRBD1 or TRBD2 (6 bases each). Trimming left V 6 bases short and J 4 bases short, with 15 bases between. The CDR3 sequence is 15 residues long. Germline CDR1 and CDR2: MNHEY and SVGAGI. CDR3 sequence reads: CASRVRGPGTGELFF. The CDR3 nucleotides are TGTGCCAGCAGGGTTCGGGGGCCGGGCACCGGGGAGCTGTTTTTT.

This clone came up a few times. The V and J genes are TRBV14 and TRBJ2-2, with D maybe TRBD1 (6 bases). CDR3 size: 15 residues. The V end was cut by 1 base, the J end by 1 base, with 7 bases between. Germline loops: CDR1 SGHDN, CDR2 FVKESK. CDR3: CASSQGDMNTGELFF. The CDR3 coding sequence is TGTGCCAGCAGCCAAGGGGACATGAACACCGGGGAGCTGTTTTTT.